This T cell receptor (beta chain) was documented in a study of blood T cell repertoires in COVID-19. At the level of the study: The origin of the acute and convalescent COVID-19 samples was the United States, Italy and Spain.

Repertoires were generated with immunoSEQ multiplex PCR, while TCRdb's copy carries only in-frame clones and drops some. The table lists 250,000 to 300,000 clones, approximately 81% of them singletons, with 4.2% in the top ten. Trimming stripped 4 bases from V and 5 bases from J, with 10 bases between. CDR1 is KGHSH, CDR2 LQKENI, per germline. The CDR3 has 13 residues. The clonotype originates from a man aged 60 to 69 with acute or convalescent COVID-19. The gene calls are TRBV18 and TRBJ2-3, with a weak D call TRBD2 (6 bases). The specimen sequenced was peripheral blood. The CDR3 protein is CASSQGLRDTQYF. DNA of the CDR3: TGTGCCAGCTCACAGGGACTGAGAGATACGCAGTATTTT.